These 30 T cell receptor beta chains were all obtained from the same sample, sequenced in a study of CD8 T cells in ankylosing spondylitis. TCRdb called the 5' RACE reads again in MiXCR, with one record for every CDR3 protein. The sample yields around 330,000 distinct CDR3 sequences, around 10% seen once. Sequencing was performed on blood, either unsorted or a sorted T cell fraction (not recorded which). All receptors derive from a female donor with ankylosing spondylitis or in good health (not recorded which).

This clonotype was seen many times. This chain uses TRBV10-3 with TRBJ1-6, with a weak D call TRBD1 (6 bases). CDR3 length: 15 residues. Germline CDR1 reads ENHRY; CDR2 reads SYGVKD. The germline V and J ends were trimmed by 0 bases and 11 bases, with 14 bases remaining between them. As DNA, the CDR3 is TGTGCCATCAGTGAGTCGAACAGGGCATCGACACCCCTCCACTTT. It codes for CAISESNRASTPLHF.

Only a few counts were recorded for this clonotype. J is TRBJ2-1 and V is TRBV28, with a tentative D call TRBD1 (5 bases). Germline-derived CDR1 and CDR2 are MDHEN and SYDVKM. CDR3 length: 16 amino acids. The germline V and J ends were trimmed by 2 bases and 1 base, with 12 bases remaining between them. CDR3 sequence (DNA): TGTGCCAGCAGTTTAGAGTCCAGGGCTTCCTACAATGAGCAGTTCTTC. It encodes CASSLESRASYNEQFF. Full variable domain (outside the CDR3, taken from reference TRBV28 and TRBJ2-1): DVKVTQSSRYLVKRTGEKVFLECVQDMDHENMFWYRQDPGLGLRLIYFSYDVKMKEKGDIPEGYSVSREKKERFSLILESASTNQTSMYLCASSLESRASYNEQFFGPGTRLTVL.

The chain recombines TRBV5-1 with TRBJ2-1, with D unclear. V was shortened by 4 bases and J by 5 bases, with 16 bases between the two germline ends. This CDR3 has 15 residues. Looked up from germline, CDR1 is SGHRS and CDR2 is YFSETQ. CDR3 protein: CASSPVLGQDNEQFF. The CDR3 DNA reads as TGCGCCAGCAGCCCGGTCCTCGGCCAAGACAATGAGCAGTTCTTC.

The V and J genes are TRBV2 and TRBJ2-3; tentative D call: TRBD1 (5 bases). The CDR3 is made up of 15 amino acids. Germline lookup yields CDR1 SNHLY and CDR2 FYNNEI. The ends were cut back, 3 bases at V and 4 bases at J, with 14 bases in the middle. CDR3 residues: CASSDPGAVADTQYF. Here the CDR3 DNA reads TGTGCCAGCAGTGACCCTGGGGCGGTCGCAGATACGCAGTATTTT.

This clonotype was counted ten times or more. For the CDR3, the DNA is TGTGCCAGCGGCGGGAAGGACACCGGGGAGCTGTTTTTT. This codes for CASGGKDTGELFF. The rearrangement links TRBV7-9 to TRBJ2-2; D perhaps matches TRBD2 (6 bases). The germline V gene has CDR1 SEHNR and CDR2 FQNEAQ (reference sequence). The CDR3 covers 13 residues. Trimming cost V 8 bases and J 3 bases, with 10 bases left between them.

V gene TRBV12-3 or TRBV12-4 combines with J gene TRBJ2-7; TRBD1 is a possible D gene (6 bases). This CDR3 is built from 14 residues. Trimming cost V 5 bases and J 2 bases, with 13 bases left between them. CDR3 sequence reads: CASSPSTGPYEQYF. In DNA form, the CDR3 reads TGTGCCAGCAGTCCGTCGACAGGTCCCTACGAGCAGTACTTC.

This clonotype was observed at least ten times. The rearrangement joins TRBV6-2 or TRBV6-3 to TRBJ2-2, with D unresolved. The CDR3 covers 16 residues. Trimming cost V 8 bases and J 1 base, with 17 bases left between them. Germline values: CDR1 MNHEY, CDR2 SVGEGT. The chain's CDR3 is CASSTPSRKNTGELFF. CDR3 nucleotides: TGTGCCAGCTCCACCCCCTCCAGAAAGAACACCGGGGAGCTGTTTTTT.

The table lists this clonotype with many counts. The junction departs from germline at one end; a sequencing error may be responsible. The chain carries TRBV12-3 or TRBV12-4 and TRBJ1-2; D gene unclear. The CDR3 is 13 amino acids. The CDR3 nucleotides read TGTGCCAGCAGCTTAGACGGGTCGGAGGGCTACACCTTC. Translating gives CASSLDGSEGYTF.

This clonotype was recorded many times. The DNA for the CDR3 is TGCAGTGCTAGAGCCATATCTAGCGGGAGTTCTTACGAGCAGTACTTC. The encoded protein is CSARAISSGSSYEQYF. The chain employs TRBV20-1 and TRBJ2-7; 10 bases line up with TRBD2. The V gene end was trimmed by 1 base and the J gene end by 4 bases; junction bases not matched to a gene: 10. CDR3 length equals 16 residues. Looked up from germline, CDR1 is DFQATT and CDR2 is SNEGSKA (reference sequence).

The rearrangement joins TRBV6-2 or TRBV6-3 to TRBJ1-3, with D perhaps matching TRBD1 (5 bases). V was shortened by 2 bases and J by 4 bases, with 12 bases between the two germline ends. Germline CDR1 reads MNHEY; CDR2 reads SVGEGT. The CDR3 has 15 amino acids. The CDR3 region has the DNA TGTGCCAGCAGTTACCTTGACAGAAGAGGAAACACCATATATTTT. Its translation: CASSYLDRRGNTIYF.

The chain joins TRBV2 to TRBJ1-6; D call uncertain. CDR1 is SNHLY, CDR2 FYNNEI, per germline. CDR3 length: 14 residues. V was trimmed by 2 bases and J by 7 bases, leaving 9 bases between them. The DNA for the CDR3 is TGTGCCAGCAGTGAATATGTTTTCAATTCACCCCTCCACTTT. It codes for CASSEYVFNSPLHF.

This clonotype has ten or more counts. The chain combines TRBV10-3 with TRBJ2-1; the D is unclear. Germline-derived CDR1 and CDR2 are ENHRY and SYGVKD. This CDR3 region has 13 residues. V was pared by 4 bases and J by 1 base, with 5 bases between. The CDR3 reads CAISGGSYNEQFF. The CDR3 bases are TGTGCCATCAGTGGTGGGTCCTACAATGAGCAGTTCTTC.

This clonotype was counted a few times. The chain links TRBV20-1 to TRBJ1-2, with a possible D match to TRBD1 (6 bases). The germline CDR1 and CDR2 sequences are DFQATT and SNEGSKA (reference sequence). This CDR3 has 15 residues. Trimming took off 1 base at V and 1 base at J, with 13 bases between the two ends. In DNA form, the CDR3 reads TGCAGTGCTAGAGGGTCGGGGGGGCTTAACTATGGCTACACCTTC. This sequence encodes CSARGSGGLNYGYTF.

This clonotype was seen at least ten times. V usage is TRBV20-1 and J usage is TRBJ2-3; D call uncertain. CDR1 is DFQATT, CDR2 SNEGSKA, per germline (reference sequence). The V and J ends lost 5 bases and 6 bases respectively, with 18 bases between them. This CDR3 is 14 amino acids long. The CDR3 reads CSALKGLDRDTQYF. Written as DNA, the CDR3 is TGCAGTGCTTTAAAGGGTCTTGATCGGGATACGCAGTATTTT.

This clonotype was recorded at least ten times. The chain carries TRBV28 and TRBJ2-1, with D unclear. Germline-derived CDR1 and CDR2 are MDHEN and SYDVKM. CDR3 size: 15 residues. The ends were cut back, 8 bases at V and 0 bases at J, with 14 bases in the middle. The CDR3 spells CASYGRVSSYNEQFF. The CDR3 nucleotides are TGTGCCAGCTATGGGCGCGTAAGCTCCTACAATGAGCAGTTCTTC.

In its sample, this clonotype was seen many times. The rearrangement links TRBV6-5 to TRBJ2-2, with 7 bases identical to TRBD1. The germline CDR1 and CDR2 sequences are MNHEY and SVGAGI. The length of the CDR3 is 17 residues. The J segment lost 6 bases and the V segment lost 0 bases, leaving 10 bases of the junction unmatched. The CDR3 reads CASSYSRDSASPGELFF. As DNA, the CDR3 is TGTGCCAGCAGTTACTCGAGGGACAGTGCATCCCCCGGGGAGCTGTTTTTT.

The chain couples TRBV20-1 to TRBJ2-5; 7 nucleotides align to TRBD2. CDR3 length: 12 residues. Germline V gene lookup returns CDR1 DFQATT and CDR2 SNEGSKA (reference sequence). V lost 5 bases to trimming and J lost 3 bases; unmatched junction nucleotides: 3. The CDR3 DNA reads as TGCAGTGCTGTCGGACTAGAAGAGACCCAGTACTTC. Its protein product is CSAVGLEETQYF.

This clonotype has ten or more counts. The chain combines TRBV5-1 with TRBJ2-2, with no clear D. This CDR3 spans 14 amino acids. CDR1 and CDR2 (germline): SGHRS, YFSETQ. Trimming stripped 1 base from V and 4 bases from J, with 8 bases between. Here the CDR3 DNA reads TGCGCCAGCAGCTTGCAGGCGTCCACCGGGGAGCTGTTTTTT. This codes for CASSLQASTGELFF.

The chain is built from TRBV18 and TRBJ2-5; 11 nucleotides match TRBD2. After removal of 3 bases from V and 1 base from J, the junction contained 10 bases not matched to a gene. Germline CDR1 and CDR2: KGHSH and LQKENI. This CDR3 spans 18 amino acids. The CDR3 loop reads CASSPPSLAGGIQETQYF. The CDR3 bases are TGTGCCAGCTCACCTCCCTCCCTAGCGGGGGGCATCCAAGAGACCCAGTACTTC.

This clonotype came up many times. The rearrangement joins TRBV20-1 to TRBJ1-2; 7 bases are shared with TRBD1. Trimming cost V 6 bases and J 5 bases; bases outside gene matches: 6. The CDR3 runs 12 residues. Germline CDR1 and CDR2: DFQATT and SNEGSKA (reference sequence). The DNA for the CDR3 is TGCAGTGCCCCAGGGGGGAGTTATGGCTACACCTTC. It translates to CSAPGGSYGYTF.

Only a few counts were recorded for this clonotype. The chain recombines TRBV12-3 or TRBV12-4 with TRBJ2-1; tentative D call: TRBD1 (6 bases). V was cut by 4 bases and J by 8 bases, with 18 bases left in between. CDR3 length equals 15 residues. The CDR3 here is CASSYGTLDMDEQFF. In DNA form, the CDR3 reads TGTGCCAGCAGTTACGGGACATTAGACATGGATGAGCAGTTCTTC.

In regard to this clonotype: The junction departs from the called germline gene at one end, perhaps through a read error. The DNA of the CDR3 is TGTGCCAGCAGGGAAGGGACAGGGGGACTCTATGGCTACACCTTC. This translates into CASREGTGGLYGYTF. The chain has TRBV2 and TRBJ1-2, with 11 nucleotides matching TRBD1. Per germline, CDR1 SNHLY and CDR2 FYNNEI. The CDR3 contains 15 residues. Filled out from reference TRBV2 and TRBJ1-2, the complete variable domain reads EPEVTQTPSHQVTQMGQEVILRCVPISNHLYFYWYRQILGQKVEFLVSFYNNEISEKSEIFDDQFSVERPDGSNFTLKIRSTKLEDSAMYFCASREGTGGLYGYTFGSGTRLTVV.

This clonotype was seen a handful of times. The chain uses TRBV28 and TRBJ1-1; 7 nucleotides align to TRBD1. Germline V gene lookup returns CDR1 MDHEN and CDR2 SYDVKM. This CDR3 contains 14 residues. V shed 5 bases, J shed 5 bases, and the junction held 8 bases outside the gene matches. This CDR3 reads CASSRDRVLTEAFF. The CDR3 DNA follows: TGTGCCAGCAGTCGTGACAGGGTATTGACTGAAGCTTTCTTT.

Remarks on this clonotype: A much larger clone sits a single nucleotide away, making a read error possible. The rearrangement uses TRBV10-3 and TRBJ2-5, with 8 bases lining up with TRBD1. After removal of 5 bases from V and 4 bases from J, the junction contained 9 bases not matched to a gene. Germline CDR1 ENHRY, CDR2 SYGVKD. CDR3 length: 15 amino acids. CDR3 loop: CAISRQGSGLETQYF. The CDR3 DNA is TGTGCCATCAGTAGACAGGGGTCGGGGTTAGAGACCCAGTACTTC.

This clonotype showed up many times. The rearrangement uses TRBV20-1 and TRBJ1-1; no firm D call. The CDR3 runs 14 residues. Trimming left V 3 bases short and J 10 bases short, with 21 bases between. Per the germline V gene, CDR1 is DFQATT and CDR2 is SNEGSKA (reference sequence). CDR3 in amino acids: CSASFRTEPILAFF. The CDR3 nucleotides are TGCAGTGCTAGTTTCAGGACCGAGCCGATTTTAGCTTTCTTT.

This clonotype occurred many times. The chain has TRBV7-8 and TRBJ1-2; D might be TRBD1 (5 bases). Germline assignment: CDR1 SGHVS and CDR2 FQNEAQ. V was shortened by 1 base and J by 3 bases, with 12 bases between the two germline ends. CDR3 length: 15 amino acids. The CDR3 sequence is CASSLEEGIHYGYTF. The CDR3 nucleotides are TGTGCCAGCAGCTTAGAGGAGGGGATCCACTATGGCTACACCTTC.

The table lists this clonotype with many counts. V usage is TRBV7-2 and J usage is TRBJ2-5, with D unclear. V lost 5 bases and J lost 1, with 8 bases in between. The CDR3 runs to 13 residues. Germline CDR1 and CDR2: SGHTA and FQGNSA. In DNA, the CDR3 is TGTGCCAGCAGCCCTAGGACCCAAGAGACCCAGTACTTC. Its translation is CASSPRTQETQYF.

Many counts were recorded for this clonotype. The V gene is TRBV20-1, the J gene TRBJ2-1; TRBD2 aligns across 9 bases. V trimming: 7 bases; J trimming: 8 bases; junction bases outside the gene matches: 6. The CDR3 loop spans 12 amino acids. The V gene's germline CDR1 is DFQATT and CDR2 SNEGSKA (reference sequence). This CDR3 reads CSGREGHDEQFF. CDR3 DNA sequence: TGCAGTGGGCGGGAGGGCCACGATGAGCAGTTCTTC.

In its sample, this clonotype was seen many times. The chain has TRBV18 and TRBJ2-3; D gene uncertain. Germline lookup yields CDR1 KGHSH and CDR2 LQKENI. The V and J ends lost 0 bases and 8 bases respectively, with 9 bases between them. This CDR3 is built from 13 residues. The CDR3 coding sequence is TGTGCCAGCTCACCACCGGCAGGCCCTACGCAGTATTTT. This codes for CASSPPAGPTQYF.

The rearrangement joins TRBV29-1 to TRBJ2-7; the D gene is possibly TRBD1 (6 bases). The CDR3 is 12 amino acids. V lost 4 bases and J lost 7, with 14 bases in between. Germline V gene sequence: CDR1 SQVTM, CDR2 ANQGSEA. The CDR3 reads CSVGRGANEQYF. The CDR3 DNA is TGCAGCGTTGGCAGGGGCGCGAATGAGCAGTACTTC.